The 14 T cell receptor beta chains reported below all come from one sample, sequenced in a study of vaccination and CD4 T cells after COVID-19. This sample's treatment: roughly nine-day PBMC culture with coronavirus spike peptide pools or control peptides (ViraFEST assay). Their specific antigens are unknown. CD4+ T cells that had been cultured provided DNA sequenced with the Oncomine TCR Beta short-read assay. TCRdb re-called the PCR reads with MiXCR, one entry per CDR3 protein. This sample has about 12,000 distinct CDR3 sequences; 35% to 50% occur once, and the top ten carry around 18%. Material: cultured CD4+ T cells from blood. The source of these receptors is a human donor with COVID-19.

This clonotype was detected only a few times. The chain combines TRBV20-1 with TRBJ2-7, with D possibly being TRBD2 (7 bases). CDR1 DFQATT and CDR2 SNEGSKA come from the germline V gene (reference sequence). This CDR3 spans 14 amino acids. Between the trimmed V and J ends, which lost 5 bases and 3 bases, there was a span of 17 bases. In nucleotides, the CDR3 is TGCAGTGCTGTGCGGGGGCCCAAGGACTACGAGCAGTACTTC. Protein product: CSAVRGPKDYEQYF.

This chain joins TRBV6-5 and TRBJ1-2; D ambiguous. Germline V CDR1 and CDR2: MNHEY, SVGAGI. V lost 2 bases and J 1 base, leaving 8 bases between the germline ends. This CDR3 comprises 14 residues. The CDR3 is CASSYDRVNYGYTF. CDR3 DNA: TGTGCCAGCAGTTACGATCGGGTTAACTATGGCTACACCTTC.

This clonotype is deemed large. The chain employs TRBV10-3 and TRBJ1-5; a possible D gene is TRBD1 (6 bases). Germline CDR1 is ENHRY and CDR2 is SYGVKD. The CDR3 runs 15 residues. Trimming shortened V by 6 bases and J by 4 bases, and 16 bases separated the two germline ends. CDR3 bases: TGTGCCATCAGACAAGGGACAAGTACAAATCAGCCCCAGCATTTT. Encoded protein: CAIRQGTSTNQPQHF.

V gene TRBV7-2 combines with J gene TRBJ1-2, with a weak D call TRBD1 (6 bases). Germline V gene sequence: CDR1 SGHTA, CDR2 FQGNSA. Trimming took 5 bases from V and 0 from J, leaving 16 bases between them. The CDR3 is 16 amino acids. Here the CDR3 DNA reads TGTGCCAGCAGCCCTCGAACAGGGTTAACTAACTATGGCTACACCTTC. This sequence encodes CASSPRTGLTNYGYTF.

This sequence joins TRBV12-3 or TRBV12-4 and TRBJ2-2; D uncertain. The CDR3 consists of 12 residues. V lost 8 bases to trimming and J lost 4 bases, with 8 bases between them. CDR3 coding DNA: TGTGCCAGCGCCGACGGCACCGGGGAGCTGTTTTTT. Translated, it gives CASADGTGELFF.

The gene calls are TRBV5-5 and TRBJ1-5; TRBD1 matches 7 bases. This CDR3 is built from 15 residues. Germline V CDR1 and CDR2: SGHKS, YYEKEE (reference sequence). The V segment lost 4 bases and the J segment 4 bases; nucleotides outside the gene matches: 8. The DNA of the CDR3 is TGTGCCAGCAGCAGAGATGACAGGGAAAATCAGCCCCAGCATTTT. This translates into CASSRDDRENQPQHF.

V gene TRBV19 combines with J gene TRBJ2-5; maybe TRBD1 (6 bases). V gave up 0 bases and J gave up 4 bases, with 6 bases separating them. Germline loops: CDR1 LNHDA, CDR2 SQIVND (reference sequence). The CDR3 is 13 amino acids. The CDR3 loop is CASSIEQGETQYF. In DNA, the CDR3 is TGTGCCAGTAGTATAGAACAGGGAGAGACCCAGTACTTC. Full variable domain (outside the CDR3, taken from reference TRBV19 and TRBJ2-5): DGGITQSPKYLFRKEGQNVTLSCEQNLNHDAMYWYRQDPGQGLRLIYYSQIVNDFQKGDIAEGYSVSREKKESFPLTVTSAQKNPTAFYLCASSIEQGETQYFGPGTRLLVL.

The chain combines TRBV25-1 with TRBJ2-5, with TRBD1 identical over 7 bases. CDR3 length: 14 residues. The trim removed 5 bases at V and 4 bases at J, leaving 7 bases unmatched. Germline V lookup: CDR1 MGHDK, CDR2 SYGVNS. In nucleotides, the CDR3 is TGTGCCAGCAGTCGACAGGGCGGAGGAGAGACCCAGTACTTC. As protein: CASSRQGGGETQYF.

This chain uses TRBV2 with TRBJ2-1, with D unclear. Germline lookup yields CDR1 SNHLY and CDR2 FYNNEI. The CDR3 totals 12 residues. Between the trimmed V and J ends, which lost 6 bases and 12 bases, there was a span of 15 bases. In DNA, the CDR3 is TGTGCCAGCAGGGACCTCCTGATACCGCAGTTCTTC. Translating it yields CASRDLLIPQFF. Full variable domain (rest looked up from reference TRBV2 and TRBJ2-1): EPEVTQTPSHQVTQMGQEVILRCVPISNHLYFYWYRQILGQKVEFLVSFYNNEISEKSEIFDDQFSVERPDGSNFTLKIRSTKLEDSAMYFCASRDLLIPQFFGPGTRLTVL.

The genes are TRBV19 and TRBJ1-2; 11 bases match TRBD1. The CDR3 has 15 residues. With V trimmed by 6 bases and J by 8 bases, 11 bases remained unmatched. Germline V lookup: CDR1 LNHDA, CDR2 SQIVND (reference sequence). DNA for the CDR3: TGTGCCAGTAGATCGGACAGGGGGCCGGTTAGGGGCTACACCTTC. Translated, it gives CASRSDRGPVRGYTF.

This chain links TRBV28 with TRBJ1-2; D remains unclear. The length of the CDR3 is 11 residues. Trimming pared 6 bases from V and 8 bases from J, leaving 10 bases between. The V gene's germline CDR1 is MDHEN and CDR2 SYDVKM. The chain's CDR3 is CASSSPRGYTF. The CDR3 DNA reads as TGTGCCAGCAGCTCCCCGAGGGGCTACACCTTC.

The chain joins TRBV2 to TRBJ2-3; 10 bases are shared with TRBD2. The V segment lost 6 bases and the J segment 2 bases; nucleotides outside the gene matches: 5. The CDR3 extends over 15 amino acids. The germline V gene has CDR1 SNHLY and CDR2 FYNNEI. The CDR3: CASSPLAGDTDTQYF. In nucleotides, the CDR3 is TGTGCCAGCAGCCCCCTAGCGGGGGACACAGATACGCAGTATTTT. Drawing the rest from reference TRBV2 and TRBJ2-3, the complete variable domain is EPEVTQTPSHQVTQMGQEVILRCVPISNHLYFYWYRQILGQKVEFLVSFYNNEISEKSEIFDDQFSVERPDGSNFTLKIRSTKLEDSAMYFCASSPLAGDTDTQYFGPGTRLTVL.

The chain has TRBV2 and TRBJ2-3; D uncertain. Germline V lookup: CDR1 SNHLY, CDR2 FYNNEI. The CDR3 runs to 13 residues. V gave up 4 bases and J gave up 1 base, with 6 bases separating them. CDR3 amino acids: CASSVFGTDTQYF. In DNA form, the CDR3 reads TGTGCCAGCAGTGTGTTCGGCACAGATACGCAGTATTTT.

This chain links TRBV20-1 with TRBJ1-5; no clear D gene. Germline CDR1 and CDR2: DFQATT and SNEGSKA (reference sequence). With 1 base removed from V and 7 bases from J, the gap between germline ends came to 17 bases. CDR3 length: 15 amino acids. CDR3 DNA sequence: TGCAGTGCTAGAGTGGACGCAAGCGGGCACCAGCCCCAGCATTTT. Amino acid sequence: CSARVDASGHQPQHF.